This entry features one TCR beta chain sequence. It lacks a known antigen. There are no base qualities to consult, and no much larger clone falls within one base. The data belong to a study of blood T cells in healthy people across ages (dated by TCRdb to between 2014 and 2017). Broadly, across the study: Template switching captured roughly one uniquely barcoded TCR beta cDNA molecule per two T cells in model experiments. Donors were grouped into four age groups: young (average 16 years), middle-aged (around 39), aged (around 62) and long-lived (around 82). Using deep sequencing normalized with unique cDNA molecular identifiers, the study measured how TCR beta repertoire diversity changes with age. To avoid experimental bias, donors of different ages were distributed randomly across sequencing lanes. The study analyzed two additional independent replicas of 1 million unique cDNA reads from the same blood draw for two donors, one aged 18 to 30 and one aged 80 or older.

What the study reported, not specific to this receptor: Observed TCR beta diversity per million T cells fell roughly linearly with age, and a significant reduction was already apparent by age roughly 40. Because the CMV infection status of the donors was unknown, age-related changes in expanded clonotypes may potentially have been confounded. A strong correlation was found between observed TCR beta diversity and the percentage of naive T cells measured by flow cytometry. Compared with the aged group, more naive CD4+ T cells, fewer expanded clones and increased TCR diversity were shown by the long-lived group, suggesting age selection. Bulk unsorted PBMC profiling prevented conclusive comparison of naive and antigen-experienced compartments. Estimates of total diversity from one million sequenced T cells were regarded as lower bounds and underestimates.

Donors were a few dozen systemically healthy Caucasian individuals from Russia aged roughly 6 to 100 years. Each donor gave approximately 10 milliliters of peripheral blood, collected into EDTA-treated Vacutainer tubes. PBMCs were isolated by Ficoll-Paque density-gradient centrifugation, with at least 7 million obtained per sample. Trizol reagent was used to extract total RNA from PBMCs, with at least 5.5 micrograms per sample. The percentages of naive CD45RAhigh/CD27high T cells were determined by flow cytometry on a PBMC aliquot from every donor. V and J lose 2 bases and 6 bases, and a span of 17 bases separates them. From the germline V gene (reference sequence), CDR1 is DFQATT and CDR2 is SNEGSKA. Reading from cysteine to phenylalanine, the CDR3 counts 14 amino acids. Of all the DNA, just the CDR3 is kept, 42 bases in frame from base 1. The method was 5' RACE. Sequencing took place on an Illumina HiSeq 2500. A second roughly 7 to 11 cycle PCR used a sample-barcoded 5' primer and a J-beta primer mix. Each TCR beta cDNA molecule received a unique molecular identifier from a template-switch 5' adaptor carrying 12 random nucleotides. Each sample yielded at least 2.5 million CDR3-containing paired-end reads. First-strand cDNA was synthesized from all RNA with the Mint cDNA synthesis kit, primed by a TRBC-specific oligonucleotide. After uracil-DNA glycosylase treatment, a first 18-cycle PCR used universal primers M1SS and BC2_uni_R on all cDNA. From the authors' description of their analysis: Each sample was normalized by randomly selecting 1 million high-quality reads, each carrying a distinct molecular identifier. Instead of being binned into consensus sequences, reads with shared molecular identifiers were discarded. CDR3 identification, clonotype clustering and error correction used MiTCR with a Q25 quality threshold and the strictest error-elimination algorithm. A nonparametric unseen species model using Euler transformation provided a lower-bound estimate of total TCR beta diversity. TCRdb reran the public reads through fastp at Q25 and MiXCR, keeping productive beta chains. Each record represents a unique CDR3 protein, reported with the most common genes and DNA among its rows. The V and J calls reflect TCRdb's pipeline rather than the authors' work. Counted in this sample were 1.5 million to 1.9 million distinct CDR3 sequences; less than 45% of them appeared once. The ten largest clones take up around 4% of the sample.

Material for sequencing was blood. This chain joins TRBV20-1 to TRBJ2-7, with the D assignment possibly TRBD1 or TRBD2, given 5 matching bases for each. The receptor comes from a woman aged 18 to 35 in good health. The DNA sequence is given as TGCAGTGCTAGACCCAGGGACGGAACTATCGAGCAGTACTTC. Its protein reads: CSARPRDGTIEQYF.